This section outlines one T cell receptor (beta chain) sequence together with its context. Antigen: not known. The source of the sample is a study of T cell responses to AZD1222 COVID-19 vaccine. The CDR3 length is 18 residues. Germline loops: CDR1 MDHEN, CDR2 SYDVKM. V was trimmed by 0 bases and J by 7 bases, leaving 21 bases between them. Study findings and constraints: Sampling captured repertoires only after the peak T cell response. There were mostly white British donors and more females than males, and clonal diversity was possibly underestimated. A reported finding is that nearly half of spike-specific TCRs target unmutated variant regions.

Sequencing was performed with immunoSEQ multiplex PCR; in TCRdb, only in-frame clones are kept and a portion is missing. The sample comprises more than 110,000 clones, over 80% of which are singletons, and around 3.5% rests with the top ten. Second doses at about 4 or about 12 weeks were pooled. The input for sequencing was peripheral blood, taken 28 days after the second AZD1222 dose. V gene TRBV28 combines with J gene TRBJ2-2; D unclear. This clonotype originated in an adult who received the AZD1222 COVID-19 vaccine. The CDR3 reads CASSLWKVPPRVHGELFF. As DNA, the CDR3 is TGTGCCAGCAGTTTATGGAAAGTCCCCCCAAGGGTCCACGGGGAGCTGTTTTTT.